This TCR beta chain was profiled in a study of blood T cells in healthy people across ages. Study results and limitations: Higher diversity and more naive CD4+ cells were features of long-lived donors, compared to aged donors. While age rose, TCR beta diversity per million T cells dropped in a roughly linear way.

About this clonotype itself: Antigen: not known.

This CDR3 region has 19 residues. Trimming pared 4 bases from V and 0 bases from J, leaving 26 bases between. Germline values: CDR1 SGHRS, CDR2 YFSETQ. PCR was performed a second time for 7 to 11 cycles using a sample-barcoded 5' primer and a J-beta primer mix. The template-switch adaptor, which had 12 random nucleotides, put a tag on each cDNA molecule. Each CDR3 protein gets one entry after TCRdb re-called the 5' RACE reads with MiXCR. The data hold hundreds of thousands of distinct CDR3 sequences, with around 41% observed a single time. The authors drew 8.5 to 10 milliliters of peripheral blood from each donor.

The J gene is TRBJ2-7, the V gene TRBV5-1, with D perhaps TRBD2 (5 bases). Sample: blood. The origin of this receptor is an elderly man in good health. CDR3 residues: CASSLTGTPSLKSSYEQYF. The DNA of the CDR3 is TGCGCCAGCAGCCTGACGGGAACTCCATCCTTAAAGAGCTCCTACGAGCAGTACTTC.